This T cell receptor (beta chain) was captured by sequencing in a study of T cells after yellow fever vaccination. The V end was cut by 1 base, the J end by 4 bases, with 10 bases between. The CDR3 is made up of 14 amino acids. Germline CDR1 and CDR2: SGHVS and FQNEAQ. Broader study findings: A limited proportion of clonotypes was detected within both the CD4 and CD8 compartments. Primary-vaccination clones mostly resurfaced post-booster (nearly 97% CD4, approximately 90% CD8).

Synthesis of TCR cDNA relied on 5'RACE template switching, which attached a universal primer site and UMIs. TCRdb ran MiXCR on the 5' RACE reads and lists one entry per CDR3 protein. The sample carries around 310,000 distinct CDR3 sequences, approximately 9% recorded once. This clonotype showed up just a few times. Its antigen is as yet unknown. This TCR was recovered from a man between 18 and 35 years old who received the YFV17D yellow fever vaccine. The sample consisted of PBMCs, taken on the day of the first yellow fever vaccination. This rearrangement joins TRBV7-8 to TRBJ2-5; D might be TRBD2 (6 bases). CDR3 residues: CASSLGGVRETQYF. As DNA, the CDR3 is TGTGCCAGCAGCTTAGGGGGGGTTAGAGAGACCCAGTACTTC.